Listed here are 8 T cell receptor beta chains from one sample, sequenced in a study of shared clonotypes between healthy human individuals. CD8 cells classed as naive were CD45RO-negative and positively selected for CCR7, excluding terminally differentiated effector memory CD45RA+ cells. Using immunoSEQ multiplex PCR, the repertoire was profiled, and TCRdb retains in-frame clones only, with some absent. Of some 2,000,000 clones in the sample, about 95% were seen once. Material: naive CD8+ T cells sorted from blood. The source of these receptors is a man aged 18 to 29 in good health.

The rearrangement uses TRBV4-1 and TRBJ2-7; 10 bases fit TRBD2. V trimming: 0 bases; J trimming: 0 bases; junction bases outside the gene matches: 5. CDR3 length: 17 residues. CDR1 and CDR2 from the germline V gene are MGHRA and YSYEKL. In DNA form, the CDR3 reads TGCGCCAGCAGCCAAGAATGGACTAGCGGATACTCCTACGAGCAGTACTTC. Residues: CASSQEWTSGYSYEQYF.

J is TRBJ2-7 and V is TRBV7-9; 9 bases are shared with TRBD1. Germline CDR1 reads SEHNR; CDR2 reads FQNEAQ (reference sequence). The CDR3 covers 14 residues. The J segment lost 6 bases and the V segment lost 4 bases, leaving 7 bases of the junction unmatched. This CDR3 is CASSWGQGPLEQYF. The CDR3 coding sequence is TGTGCCAGCAGCTGGGGACAGGGACCTCTCGAGCAGTACTTC.

CDR3 loop: CASSETGYGTGELFF. Here the CDR3 DNA reads TGTGCCAGCAGTGAAACCGGGTATGGCACCGGGGAGCTGTTTTTT. The rearrangement uses TRBV2 and TRBJ2-2; D unclear. The CDR3 has 15 residues. The V end lost 2 bases, the J end lost 4 bases, and 11 bases lay between the germline ends. CDR1 SNHLY and CDR2 FYNNEI come from the germline V gene.

The V gene is TRBV7-9, the J gene TRBJ1-6; the D is unclear. The length of the CDR3 is 13 residues. V was shortened by 5 bases and J by 7 bases, with 9 bases between the two germline ends. Germline CDR1 is SEHNR and CDR2 is FQNEAQ (reference sequence). The DNA of the CDR3 is TGTGCCAGCAGCCTAGTCGGCAATTCACCCCTCCACTTT. Its translation is CASSLVGNSPLHF. The complete variable domain, with remaining parts taken from reference TRBV7-9 and TRBJ1-6, reads DTGVSQNPRHKITKRGQNVTFRCDPISEHNRLYWYRQTLGQGPEFLTYFQNEAQLEKSRLLSDRFSAERPKGSFSTLEIQRTEQGDSAMYLCASSLVGNSPLHFGNGTRLTVT.

The gene calls are TRBV6-1 and TRBJ2-3; D is possibly TRBD2 (7 bases). Germline loops: CDR1 MNHNS, CDR2 SASEGT. The V gene lost 4 bases and the J gene lost 2 bases, with 19 bases spanning the gap. This CDR3 comprises 17 residues. The CDR3 coding sequence is TGTGCCAGCAGTGGCACCGGGGGGCCCTTTCACACAGATACGCAGTATTTT. It specifies CASSGTGGPFHTDTQYF.

The chain carries TRBV7-2 and TRBJ2-7; D ambiguous. The length of the CDR3 is 12 residues. V shed 4 bases and J shed 5 bases, with 9 bases lying between them. Per the germline V gene, CDR1 is SGHTA and CDR2 is FQGNSA. Here the CDR3 DNA reads TGTGCCAGCAGCTCCAGAGGCAACGAGCAGTACTTC. Translation gives CASSSRGNEQYF.

V is TRBV9 and J is TRBJ2-5, with unresolved D. The CDR3 has 14 residues. Germline CDR1 SGDLS, CDR2 YYNGEE. V lost 0 bases to trimming and J lost 5 bases, with 11 bases between them. CDR3 sequence reads: CASSVDPQYETQYF. In DNA, the CDR3 is TGTGCCAGCAGCGTAGATCCTCAATACGAGACCCAGTACTTC.

The chain is built from TRBV7-9 and TRBJ1-2, with D possibly TRBD1 on 5 matching bases. The CDR3 consists of 15 residues. V lost 2 bases and J 6 bases, leaving 16 bases between the germline ends. CDR1 SEHNR and CDR2 FQNEAQ come from the germline V gene (reference sequence). CDR3 in DNA: TGTGCCAGCAGCTTAAGCGCACAGGACCTCCATGGCTACACCTTC. Its translation: CASSLSAQDLHGYTF.